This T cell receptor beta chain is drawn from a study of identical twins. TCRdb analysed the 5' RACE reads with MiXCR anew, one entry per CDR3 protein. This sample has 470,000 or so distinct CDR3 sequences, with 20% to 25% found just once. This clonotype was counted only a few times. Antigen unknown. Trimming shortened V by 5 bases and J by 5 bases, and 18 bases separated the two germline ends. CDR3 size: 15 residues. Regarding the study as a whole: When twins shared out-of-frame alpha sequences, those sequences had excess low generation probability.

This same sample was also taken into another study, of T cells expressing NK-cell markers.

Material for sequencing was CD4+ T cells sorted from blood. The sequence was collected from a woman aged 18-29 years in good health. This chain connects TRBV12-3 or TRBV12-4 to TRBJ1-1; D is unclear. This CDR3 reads CASSPSSSYGTEAFF. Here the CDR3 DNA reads TGTGCCAGCAGTCCCTCCAGCTCATACGGGACTGAAGCTTTCTTT.